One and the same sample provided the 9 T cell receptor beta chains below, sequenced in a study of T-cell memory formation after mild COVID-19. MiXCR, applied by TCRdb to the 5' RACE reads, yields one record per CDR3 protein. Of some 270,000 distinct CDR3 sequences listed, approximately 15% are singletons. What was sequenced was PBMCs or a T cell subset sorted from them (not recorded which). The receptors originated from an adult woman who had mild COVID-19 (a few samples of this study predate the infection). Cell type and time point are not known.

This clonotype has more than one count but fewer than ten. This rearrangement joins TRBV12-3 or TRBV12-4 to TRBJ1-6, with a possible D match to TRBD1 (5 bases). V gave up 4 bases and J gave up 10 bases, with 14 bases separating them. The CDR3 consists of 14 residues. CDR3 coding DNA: TGTGCCAGCAGTTCACAGGTACACGGATCACCCCTCCACTTT. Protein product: CASSSQVHGSPLHF.

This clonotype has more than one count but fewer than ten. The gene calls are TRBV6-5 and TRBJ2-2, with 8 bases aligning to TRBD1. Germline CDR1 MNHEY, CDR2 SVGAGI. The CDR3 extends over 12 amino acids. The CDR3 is CAGGTGTGELFF. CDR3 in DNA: TGTGCAGGCGGGACAGGCACCGGGGAGCTGTTTTTT.

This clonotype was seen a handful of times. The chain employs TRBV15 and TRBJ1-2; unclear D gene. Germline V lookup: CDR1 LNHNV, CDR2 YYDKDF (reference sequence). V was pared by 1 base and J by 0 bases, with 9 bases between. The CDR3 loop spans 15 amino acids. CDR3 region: CATSRASGSNYGYTF. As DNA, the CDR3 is TGTGCCACCAGCAGAGCGTCGGGATCTAACTATGGCTACACCTTC.

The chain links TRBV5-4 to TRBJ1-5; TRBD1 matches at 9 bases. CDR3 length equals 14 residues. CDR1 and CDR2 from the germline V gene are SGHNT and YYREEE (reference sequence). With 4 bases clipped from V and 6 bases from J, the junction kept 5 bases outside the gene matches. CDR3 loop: CASSAGQGTQPQHF. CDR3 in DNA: TGTGCCAGCAGCGCGGGACAGGGCACTCAGCCCCAGCATTTT.

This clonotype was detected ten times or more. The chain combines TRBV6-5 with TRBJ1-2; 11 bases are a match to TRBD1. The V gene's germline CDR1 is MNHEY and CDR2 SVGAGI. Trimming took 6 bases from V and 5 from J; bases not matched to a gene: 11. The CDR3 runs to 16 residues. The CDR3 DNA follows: TGTGCCAGCAGCCCATCTGGGACAGGGGGTCGTTATGGCTACACCTTC. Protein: CASSPSGTGGRYGYTF.

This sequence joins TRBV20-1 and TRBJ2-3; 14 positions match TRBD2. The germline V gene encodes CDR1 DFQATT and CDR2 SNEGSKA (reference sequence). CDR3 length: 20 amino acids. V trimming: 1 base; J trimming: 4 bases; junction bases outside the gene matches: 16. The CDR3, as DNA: TGCAGTGCTAGAGTATCCCCTGGGACTAGCGGGAGAGTTGGGCCAGATACGCAGTATTTT. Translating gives CSARVSPGTSGRVGPDTQYF.

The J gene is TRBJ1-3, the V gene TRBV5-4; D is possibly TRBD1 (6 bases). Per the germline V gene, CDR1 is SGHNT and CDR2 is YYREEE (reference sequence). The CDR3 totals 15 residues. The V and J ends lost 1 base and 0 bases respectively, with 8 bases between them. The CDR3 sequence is CASSLSGASGNTIYF. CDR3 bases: TGTGCCAGCAGCTTGTCAGGGGCCTCTGGAAACACCATATATTTT.

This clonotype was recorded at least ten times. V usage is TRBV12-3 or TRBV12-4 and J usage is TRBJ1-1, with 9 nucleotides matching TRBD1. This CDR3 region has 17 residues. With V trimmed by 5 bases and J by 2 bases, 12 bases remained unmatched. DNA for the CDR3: TGTGCCAGCAGTCCGGGGAGGACAGGGGAAATTAACACTGAAGCTTTCTTT. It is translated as CASSPGRTGEINTEAFF.

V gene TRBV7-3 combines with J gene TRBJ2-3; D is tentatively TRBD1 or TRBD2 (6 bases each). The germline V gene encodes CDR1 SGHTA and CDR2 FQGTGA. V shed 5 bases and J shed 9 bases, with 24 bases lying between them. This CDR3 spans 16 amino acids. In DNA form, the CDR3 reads TGTGCCAGCAGCGCCGGGACTCGCCGAGGGGGGACCACGCAGTATTTT. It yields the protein CASSAGTRRGGTTQYF.